Below are 22 T cell receptor beta chains sequenced from a single sample in a study of blood T cell repertoires in COVID-19. The table came from immunoSEQ multiplex PCR; TCRdb's copy has only in-frame clones and leaves some out. The table lists fewer than 450,000 clones, roughly 88% of them singletons. Sequenced sample: PBMCs or T cells enriched from blood (not recorded which). The source of these receptors is a man between 18 and 29 years old who had recovered from COVID-19.

This chain uses TRBV6-1 with TRBJ1-5; possible D gene TRBD1, 6 bases. V lost 2 bases, J lost 6 bases, and 14 bases lay in between. The CDR3 loop spans 15 amino acids. Germline V gene lookup returns CDR1 MNHNS and CDR2 SASEGT. CDR3 residues: CASSETGGLGQPQHF. The CDR3, as DNA: TGTGCCAGCAGTGAAACGGGGGGGCTCGGTCAGCCCCAGCATTTT.

The chain combines TRBV15 with TRBJ1-3; the D gene is possibly TRBD1 (5 bases). CDR1 is LNHNV, CDR2 YYDKDF, per germline (reference sequence). The V gene lost 6 bases and the J gene lost 0 bases, with 12 bases spanning the gap. The length of the CDR3 is 15 residues. CDR3 coding DNA: TGTGCCACCAGAAGGGGAACAGCCTCTGGAAACACCATATATTTT. This codes for CATRRGTASGNTIYF.

J is TRBJ1-1 and V is TRBV6-5; D is undetermined. V lost 0 bases, J lost 0 bases, and 8 bases lay in between. Per the germline V gene, CDR1 is MNHEY and CDR2 is SVGAGI. This CDR3 has 15 residues. CDR3 in DNA: TGTGCCAGCAGTTACTCGGAGGCCTTGAACACTGAAGCTTTCTTT. Translated, it gives CASSYSEALNTEAFF.

The chain couples TRBV19 to TRBJ2-3, with TRBD2 as a possible D gene (5 bases). Per germline, CDR1 LNHDA and CDR2 SQIVND (reference sequence). The CDR3 consists of 14 residues. Deletions cut 7 bases from V and 1 base from J, with 12 bases between. This CDR3 is CASNRGFGTDTQYF. The CDR3 bases are TGTGCCAGTAATCGGGGTTTCGGCACAGATACGCAGTATTTT. The full variable domain, its missing parts supplied by reference TRBV19 and TRBJ2-3, is DGGITQSPKYLFRKEGQNVTLSCEQNLNHDAMYWYRQDPGQGLRLIYYSQIVNDFQKGDIAEGYSVSREKKESFPLTVTSAQKNPTAFYLCASNRGFGTDTQYFGPGTRLTVL.

The chain is built from TRBV18 and TRBJ2-2; TRBD1 matches at 9 bases. Germline assignment: CDR1 KGHSH and CDR2 LQKENI. CDR3 size: 17 residues. Unmatched junction bases numbered 8, after V lost 5 bases and J lost 1 base. CDR3 DNA: TGTGCCAGCTCATCCCCGAGGACAGGGGAGAACACCGGGGAGCTGTTTTTT. Translating it yields CASSSPRTGENTGELFF.

This chain joins TRBV19 and TRBJ1-1; D not certain. This CDR3 region has 13 residues. The germline V gene encodes CDR1 LNHDA and CDR2 SQIVND (reference sequence). The germline V and J ends were trimmed by 7 bases and 5 bases, with 14 bases remaining between them. This CDR3 reads CASTRRGWTEAFF. Written as DNA, the CDR3 is TGTGCCAGTACCCGCCGGGGTTGGACTGAAGCTTTCTTT.

This clone was seen more than once but under ten times. This chain uses TRBV14 with TRBJ1-6, with a tentative D call TRBD1 (5 bases). Germline CDR1 and CDR2: SGHDN and FVKESK. Trimming left V 0 bases short and J 6 bases short, with 9 bases between. The CDR3 contains 15 residues. The CDR3 DNA is TGTGCCAGCAGCCAAGACAGGGCTCTTAATTCACCCCTCCACTTT. It is translated as CASSQDRALNSPLHF. The variable domain in full, with the rest retrieved from reference TRBV14 and TRBJ1-6, is EAGVTQFPSHSVIEKGQTVTLRCDPISGHDNLYWYRRVMGKEIKFLLHFVKESKQDESGMPNNRFLAERTGGTYSTLKVQPAELEDSGVYFCASSQDRALNSPLHFGNGTRLTVT.

The chain combines TRBV24-1 with TRBJ1-4; D possibly corresponds to TRBD1 (5 bases). V was shortened by 4 bases and J by 3 bases, with 17 bases between the two germline ends. Germline V lookup: CDR1 KGHDR, CDR2 SFDVKD. The CDR3 consists of 17 residues. The CDR3 DNA reads as TGTGCCACCAGTGACCCGTACAAGGGGAGGGCTAATGAAAAACTGTTTTTT. Its protein is CATSDPYKGRANEKLFF.

J is TRBJ1-5 and V is TRBV2; the D is unclear. The CDR3 length is 14 residues. V gave up 6 bases and J gave up 3 bases, with 12 bases separating them. CDR1 and CDR2 (germline): SNHLY, FYNNEI. The CDR3: CASRPDGINQPQHF. CDR3 coding DNA: TGTGCCAGCAGACCGGACGGGATCAATCAGCCCCAGCATTTT.

This clone was seen once. The V and J genes are TRBV11-2 and TRBJ1-1; the D gene is possibly TRBD1 (5 bases). The length of the CDR3 is 12 residues. V was trimmed by 5 bases and J by 7 bases, leaving 11 bases between them. The germline V gene encodes CDR1 SGHAT and CDR2 FQNNGV. Here the CDR3 reads CASSDERGEAFF. For the CDR3, the DNA is TGTGCCAGCAGCGATGAAAGGGGTGAAGCTTTCTTT.

J is TRBJ2-1 and V is TRBV27; 10 bases are a match to TRBD1. With V trimmed by 5 bases and J by 3 bases, 4 bases remained unmatched. Germline loops: CDR1 MNHEY, CDR2 SMNVEV (reference sequence). The CDR3 length is 15 residues. CDR3 region: CASSVTGGLYNEQFF. The CDR3 DNA follows: TGTGCCAGCAGTGTGACAGGGGGCCTCTACAATGAGCAGTTCTTC.

J is TRBJ1-6 and V is TRBV5-5; D may be TRBD1 (6 bases). Germline V gives CDR1 SGHKS, CDR2 YYEKEE (reference sequence). Trimming stripped 0 bases from V and 5 bases from J, with 9 bases between. CDR3 size: 15 residues. The CDR3 spells CASSLVTGDNSPLHF. Written as DNA, the CDR3 is TGTGCCAGCAGCTTGGTGACAGGAGATAATTCACCCCTCCACTTT.

This chain connects TRBV3-1 (or the pseudogene TRBV3-2) to TRBJ1-4, with 7 bases fitting TRBD1. CDR1 and CDR2 (germline): LGHDT, YNNKEL (reference sequence). V was pared by 1 base and J by 8 bases, with 1 base of the junction left unmatched. The CDR3 loop spans 13 amino acids. CDR3 nucleotide sequence: TGTGCCAGCAGCCAAGGGGGACAGGAAAAACTGTTTTTT. Its protein product is CASSQGGQEKLFF.

The chain carries TRBV3-1 (or the pseudogene TRBV3-2) and TRBJ2-5, with D unresolved. The ends were cut back, 8 bases at V and 5 bases at J, with 15 bases in the middle. The CDR3 is made up of 13 amino acids. The germline gives CDR1 LGHDT, CDR2 YNNKEL (reference sequence). The CDR3 DNA follows: TGTGCCAGCGCCCTTCGAGGTGAGGAGACCCAGTACTTC. This translates into CASALRGEETQYF.

This CDR3 is CASSYSVNTEAFF. As DNA, the CDR3 is TGTGCCAGCAGCTACTCGGTGAACACTGAAGCTTTCTTT. The J gene is TRBJ1-1, the V gene TRBV7-3; no definite D call. Germline V lookup: CDR1 SGHTA, CDR2 FQGTGA. The CDR3 extends over 13 amino acids. Trimming took off 4 bases at V and 0 bases at J, with 6 bases between the two ends.

The chain links TRBV29-1 to TRBJ2-3, with 7 bases matching TRBD2. The CDR3 loop spans 15 amino acids. V was pared by 4 bases and J by 1 base, with 8 bases of the junction left unmatched. The germline CDR1 and CDR2 sequences are SQVTM and ANQGSEA. DNA for the CDR3: TGCAGCGTTGCGGGACTACTTACGGGCACAGATACGCAGTATTTT. Its protein is CSVAGLLTGTDTQYF.

The rearrangement links TRBV28 to TRBJ2-7, with 10 positions matching TRBD1. Germline V gene sequence: CDR1 MDHEN, CDR2 SYDVKM. J gave up 4 bases and V 6 bases, and 3 bases lay outside the gene matches. The length of the CDR3 is 13 residues. The chain's CDR3 is CASSRTGGYEQYF. CDR3 DNA: TGTGCCAGCAGCAGGACAGGGGGTTACGAGCAGTACTTC.

This clone was counted once. The chain joins TRBV5-1 to TRBJ2-1; TRBD2 matches at 12 bases. With V trimmed by 4 bases and J by 5 bases, 7 bases remained unmatched. Germline V gene sequence: CDR1 SGHRS, CDR2 YFSETQ. The CDR3 is made up of 16 amino acids. CDR3 DNA sequence: TGCGCCAGCAGCCCCCCGGGACTAGCGGGTAACAATGAGCAGTTCTTC. Its translation: CASSPPGLAGNNEQFF.

CDR3 protein: CASSLNSSPQHF. The DNA for the CDR3 is TGTGCCAGCAGTTTAAATAGTTCGCCCCAGCATTTT. J is TRBJ1-5 and V is TRBV12-3 or TRBV12-4; unclear D gene. V was pared by 2 bases and J by 9 bases, with 8 bases between. The CDR3 contains 12 residues.

The chain recombines TRBV18 with TRBJ1-1, with a tentative D call TRBD1 (6 bases). Germline values: CDR1 KGHSH, CDR2 LQKENI. The V end was cut by 2 bases, the J end by 0 bases, with 10 bases between. This CDR3 has 15 amino acids. The CDR3 nucleotides read TGTGCCAGCTCACCAGTGCAGGGGATGAACACTGAAGCTTTCTTT. Its protein is CASSPVQGMNTEAFF.

The chain combines TRBV4-2 with TRBJ2-1; TRBD2 matches at 9 bases. Germline V gives CDR1 LGHNA, CDR2 YNFKEQ. The CDR3 covers 15 residues. V was pared by 7 bases and J by 8 bases, with 12 bases of the junction left unmatched. CDR3 protein: CASTRSAGGPYEQFF. For the CDR3, the DNA is TGTGCCAGCACTAGGTCCGCGGGAGGGCCATATGAGCAGTTCTTC.

The chain uses TRBV11-3 and TRBJ1-1; 8 positions agree with TRBD1. This CDR3 region has 15 residues. The trim removed 5 bases at V and 7 bases at J, leaving 12 bases unmatched. Germline CDR1 is SGHNT and CDR2 is YENEEA. DNA for the CDR3: TGTGCCAGCAGCAGACAGGGGACAGGACAGATTGAAGCTTTCTTT. It codes for CASSRQGTGQIEAFF.